A selection of T cell receptor beta chains follows, all from one sample in a study of PD-L1 blockade in urothelial cancer. The repertoire was sequenced with immunoSEQ multiplex PCR; TCRdb's copy has only in-frame clones and lacks some. Among some 22,000 clones, roughly 89% were seen once, and the ten largest hold around 10%. Sequencing used PBMCs, obtained around atezolizumab (anti-PD-L1) treatment. The receptors were sampled from a woman in her sixties with urothelial cancer. Each CDR3 is given with its conserved first and last residue. D genes are given only for firm matches. The size field is filled for only some rows; it gives once, few, many or a size class.

clone_size v_call d_call cdr3_aa
. TRBV18 . CASSPPGLSSGNTIYF
. TRBV5-1 TRBD2 CASSSGTSPFGTDTQYF
once TRBV9 . CASSVDLRNEQFF
once TRBV15 TRBD2 CATSSRRVAGDGGEQFF
. TRBV5-6 TRBD2 CASSFPGLAGAGMEQYF
. TRBV10-3 . CAISESGGTDTQYF
. TRBV4-3 . CASSQSFRPTNYGYTF
. TRBV2 . CASSESGQITEAFF
. TRBV29-1 TRBD2 CSVEARSDRTTRTSGSYEQYF
once TRBV21-1 . CASSSPGTGGEGEKLFF
. TRBV7-2 . CASSVPGQLYNEQFF
. TRBV10-3 TRBD1 CASRGSSNEKLFF
. TRBV4-2 . CASSQVTGQTYEQYF
. TRBV5-4 TRBD1 CASRPGWDREANVLTF
. TRBV19 . CASSPTRVWETQYF
. TRBV7-6 TRBD1 CASSLGVDRGKYF
. TRBV7-3 TRBD1 CASSLKGQGYTEAFF
. TRBV7-2 . CASSSTSGGDWSYNSPLHF
few TRBV4-2 . CASSQVATYEQYF
. TRBV28 TRBD1 CASRSQGGPGELFF
. TRBV7-8 TRBD1 CASSLNVGTVGTEAFF
. TRBV4-3 TRBD2 CASSQDSGGSSYEQYF
. TRBV9 . CASSVRVNSYEQYF
. TRBV27 . CASRPDSPGYGYTF
. TRBV6-5 TRBD2 CASSWTRQHYNEQFF
. TRBV5-4 . CASELRESTEAFF
. TRBV14 TRBD2 CASSPRLAGVYEQYF